Listed here is a single T cell receptor beta chain. Authors' data handling: Estimated nucleated cell counts came from reference gene primer amplification. The assay was immunoSEQ multiplex PCR, and TCRdb's table has in-frame clones only and misses some. That table is the source of V, J and clone size, and D and trimming were worked out from the DNA. The sample includes about 160,000 clones, under 90% of them seen just once. The data belong to a study of blood T cell repertoires in COVID-19. The wider study: Material from acute and convalescent COVID-19 was sourced from the United States, Italy and Spain. In each case, the material was cDNA or gDNA derived from T cells, B-cell-depleted T cells, or PBMCs.

In assigning cohorts, the study relied on participant-reported clinical history. Germline assignment: CDR1 SGHTA and CDR2 FQGNSA. Trimming removed 2 bases from V and 5 bases from J; junction bases left unmatched: 8. The CDR3 runs to 16 residues. This TCR derives from a man between 50 and 59 years old who had recovered from COVID-19. The rearrangement links TRBV7-2 to TRBJ2-5; 10 bases are shared with TRBD2. The sequenced material came from PBMCs or T cells enriched from blood (not recorded which). The CDR3 sequence is CASSLRSGGAWETQYF. The CDR3 nucleotides read TGTGCCAGCAGCTTAAGGAGCGGGGGGGCCTGGGAGACCCAGTACTTC.